Each of the 22 T cell receptor beta chains below was sequenced from the same sample in a study of CXCR3-negative and CXCR3-positive naive CD8 T cells. It was by 5' RACE with UMI labels that the TRB cDNA libraries were prepared. TCRdb reanalyzed the 5' RACE reads and collapses them to one entry per CDR3 protein, without DNA. The sample includes 100,000 to 150,000 distinct CDR3 sequences. Sequences were obtained from naive CXCR3- CD8+ T cells from blood. Subset of the sample: CD45RO-CCR7+CD27+CD95- naive CD8+ T cells lacking CXCR3 (TNR3-). Receptors were obtained from a human donor in good health. Some clones in this sample may be carry-over from other donors' samples.

The gene calls are TRBV28 and TRBJ2-3; checking the TCRdb D call of TRBD2 is not possible without DNA. CDR1 and CDR2 (germline): MDHEN, SYDVKM. CDR3 size: 13 residues. CDR3: CASSEQESDTQYF.

The CDR3 spells CASSQAWQGEAFF. The chain recombines TRBV3-2 with TRBJ1-1. TRBV3-2 is noted as a pseudogene. CDR3 length: 13 amino acids.

The V gene is TRBV5-1, the J gene TRBJ2-1; the D call from TCRdb, TRBD2, cannot be confirmed without DNA. There are 16 residues in the CDR3. Germline CDR1 and CDR2: SGHRS and YFSETQ. The CDR3 spells CASSQQTSATYNEQFF.

The chain uses TRBV3-1 and TRBJ2-1; no DNA is available, so the TRBD2 call from TCRdb remains unchecked. Germline values: CDR1 LGHDT, CDR2 YNNKEL (reference sequence). This CDR3 has 19 amino acids. CDR3 protein: CASSPGLATSPSSYNEQFF.

V usage is TRBV3-1 and J usage is TRBJ2-5; without DNA, the TCRdb call of TRBD1 cannot be checked. Per the germline V gene, CDR1 is LGHDT and CDR2 is YNNKEL (reference sequence). The CDR3 has 15 residues. The CDR3 loop reads CASSHGTRTKETQYF.

The chain uses TRBV14 and TRBJ2-1; with no DNA, the TCRdb D assignment of TRBD1 cannot be verified. The germline CDR1 and CDR2 sequences are SGHDN and FVKESK. This CDR3 has 18 amino acids. The CDR3 here is CASSQPTGIRVPNNEQFF.

The genes are TRBV5-1 and TRBJ1-2. Germline V gives CDR1 SGHRS, CDR2 YFSETQ. This CDR3 is 16 amino acids long. This CDR3 reads CASSPKPDGNNYGYTF.

The rearrangement links TRBV4-1 to TRBJ2-1; the TRBD1 assignment by TCRdb is unverifiable without DNA. The germline V gene encodes CDR1 MGHRA and CDR2 YSYEKL. The CDR3 loop spans 16 amino acids. The CDR3 protein is CASSQTGPGTTDEQFF.

Here the CDR3 reads CASSQFGHSNTEAFF. The J gene is TRBJ1-1, the V gene TRBV5-1. In germline, CDR1 is SGHRS, CDR2 YFSETQ. This CDR3 is built from 15 residues.

The gene calls are TRBV2 and TRBJ2-7. Germline CDR1 SNHLY, CDR2 FYNNEI. The CDR3 runs to 14 residues. The CDR3 spells CASSEASRPYEQYF.

The chain has TRBV5-5 and TRBJ2-5; TCRdb's D gene call, TRBD1, goes unchecked for lack of DNA. The CDR3 totals 15 residues. Germline V gene sequence: CDR1 SGHKS, CDR2 YYEKEE (reference sequence). The CDR3 here is CASSSVRAGGETQYF.

The chain uses TRBV6-5 and TRBJ2-2; as DNA is missing, the TRBD2 call by TCRdb cannot be tested. This CDR3 comprises 14 residues. Per the germline V gene, CDR1 is MNHEY and CDR2 is SVGAGI. The chain's CDR3 is CASSPVSGTGELFF.

The V and J genes are TRBV19 and TRBJ1-1; TCRdb selects TRBD1, and the lack of DNA leaves this call unchecked. The CDR3 extends over 14 amino acids. Looked up from germline, CDR1 is LNHDA and CDR2 is SQIVND (reference sequence). The CDR3 protein is CASSTTGPNTEAFF.

The chain carries TRBV7-3 and TRBJ2-1; the TCRdb D gene call, TRBD1, has no DNA to confirm it. The CDR3 extends over 17 amino acids. Germline assignment: CDR1 SGHTA and CDR2 FQGTGA. The chain's CDR3 is CASSLVPGTGEFNEQFF.

The rearrangement links TRBV7-2 to TRBJ2-7. Germline CDR1 and CDR2: SGHTA and FQGNSA. The CDR3 spans 14 residues. CDR3 sequence: CASSLGQSSYEQYF.

The rearrangement links TRBV4-1 to TRBJ1-5; with no DNA, the TCRdb D assignment of TRBD1 cannot be verified. The CDR3 length is 16 residues. Per the germline V gene, CDR1 is MGHRA and CDR2 is YSYEKL. CDR3 protein: CASSQVGQGYSQPQHF.

The rearrangement uses TRBV5-4 and TRBJ2-1. Germline CDR1 and CDR2: SGHNT and YYREEE (reference sequence). The length of the CDR3 is 13 residues. CDR3 loop: CASSLGFYNEQFF.

V and J are TRBV28 and TRBJ2-2; TCRdb's D gene call, TRBD1, goes unchecked for lack of DNA. The germline V gene has CDR1 MDHEN and CDR2 SYDVKM. CDR3 size: 15 residues. Here the CDR3 reads CASSLRGARTGELFF.

The chain couples TRBV7-9 to TRBJ2-1; without DNA, the TCRdb call of TRBD1 cannot be checked. The CDR3 loop spans 18 amino acids. Looked up from germline, CDR1 is SEHNR and CDR2 is FQNEAQ (reference sequence). CDR3 loop: CASSPLTGTRPSYNEQFF.

The chain recombines TRBV7-9 with TRBJ2-1; the D call from TCRdb, TRBD1, cannot be confirmed without DNA. This CDR3 region has 15 residues. Germline CDR1 is SEHNR and CDR2 is FQNEAQ (reference sequence). The CDR3: CASSLPGGTYNEQFF. Filled out from reference TRBV7-9 and TRBJ2-1, the complete variable domain reads DTGVSQNPRHKITKRGQNVTFRCDPISEHNRLYWYRQTLGQGPEFLTYFQNEAQLEKSRLLSDRFSAERPKGSFSTLEIQRTEQGDSAMYLCASSLPGGTYNEQFFGPGTRLTVL.

The V and J genes are TRBV5-6 and TRBJ1-1. The CDR3 has 16 amino acids. In germline, CDR1 is SGHDT, CDR2 YYEEEE. The CDR3 region is CASSLTWVGRAHEAFF.

The chain recombines TRBV28 with TRBJ2-1; with no DNA, the TCRdb D assignment of TRBD1 cannot be verified. Germline V gene sequence: CDR1 MDHEN, CDR2 SYDVKM. This CDR3 has 13 amino acids. CDR3 sequence reads: CNSRESSYNEQFF. Based on the CDR3 plus reference TRBV28 and TRBJ2-1, the full variable domain is DVKVTQSSRYLVKRTGEKVFLECVQDMDHENMFWYRQDPGLGLRLIYFSYDVKMKEKGDIPEGYSVSREKKERFSLILESASTNQTSMYLCNSRESSYNEQFFGPGTRLTVL.